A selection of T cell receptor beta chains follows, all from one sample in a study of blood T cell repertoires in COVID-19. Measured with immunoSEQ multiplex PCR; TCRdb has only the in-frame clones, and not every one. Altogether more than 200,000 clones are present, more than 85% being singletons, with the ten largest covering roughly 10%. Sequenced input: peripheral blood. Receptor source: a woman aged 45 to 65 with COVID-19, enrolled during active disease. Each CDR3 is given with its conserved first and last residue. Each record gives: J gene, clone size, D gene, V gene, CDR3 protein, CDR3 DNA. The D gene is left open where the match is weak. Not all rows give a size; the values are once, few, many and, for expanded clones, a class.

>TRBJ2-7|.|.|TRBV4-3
CASSQDWSTYEQYF
TGCGCCAGCAGCCAAGACTGGTCTACCTACGAGCAGTACTTC
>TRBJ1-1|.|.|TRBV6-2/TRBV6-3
CASSLQRVRRAEAFF
TGTGCCAGCAGTCTCCAGCGAGTAAGGAGGGCTGAAGCTTTCTTT
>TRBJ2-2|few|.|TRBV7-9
CASSPQGWGGELFF
TGTGCCAGCAGCCCGCAGGGATGGGGCGGGGAGCTGTTTTTT
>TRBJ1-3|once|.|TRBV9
CASSVASGGNTIYF
TGTGCCAGCAGCGTAGCTTCGGGGGGAAACACCATATATTTT
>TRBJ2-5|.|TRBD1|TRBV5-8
CASRVTGGETQYF
TGTGCCAGCAGGGTGACAGGGGGCGAGACCCAGTACTTC
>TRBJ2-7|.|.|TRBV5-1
CASSQEGGYEQYF
TGCGCCAGCTCTCAGGAGGGGGGGTACGAGCAGTACTTC
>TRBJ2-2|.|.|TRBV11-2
CASSLKARAVGELFF
TGTGCCAGCAGCTTAAAGGCCAGGGCGGTCGGGGAGCTGTTTTTT
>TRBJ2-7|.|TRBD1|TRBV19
CASSIRGTGYEQYF
TGTGCCAGTAGTATAAGGGGGACAGGCTACGAGCAGTACTTC
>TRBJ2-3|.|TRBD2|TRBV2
CASSEIPGLATDTQYF
TGTGCCAGCAGCGAAATACCGGGACTAGCAACAGATACGCAGTATTTT
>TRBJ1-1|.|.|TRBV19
CASSIDRQSEAFF
TGTGCCAGTAGTATAGATAGACAGTCTGAAGCTTTCTTT
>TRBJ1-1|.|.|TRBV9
CASSVAPTYTEAFF
TGTGCCAGCAGCGTAGCACCTACGTACACTGAAGCTTTCTTT
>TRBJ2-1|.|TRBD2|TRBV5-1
CASSPGLAGSYNEQFF
TGCGCCAGCAGCCCGGGACTAGCGGGGAGCTACAATGAGCAGTTCTTC
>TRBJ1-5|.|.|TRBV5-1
CASSLETGPHQPQHF
TGCGCCAGCAGCTTGGAAACAGGCCCCCATCAGCCCCAGCATTTT
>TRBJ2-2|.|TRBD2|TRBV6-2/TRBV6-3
CASSFRTSPNTGELFF
TGTGCCAGCAGTTTCCGGACTAGCCCGAACACCGGGGAGCTGTTTTTT
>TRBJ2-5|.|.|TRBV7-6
CASSLELEVAQYF
TGTGCCAGCAGCTTAGAGTTGGAGGTGGCCCAGTACTTC
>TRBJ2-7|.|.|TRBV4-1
CASSPQWLASSEQYF
TGCGCCAGCAGCCCCCAGTGGCTAGCGTCCTCCGAGCAGTACTTC
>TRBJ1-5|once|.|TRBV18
CASSLGENQPQHF
TGTGCCAGCTCACTCGGGGAGAATCAGCCCCAGCATTTT
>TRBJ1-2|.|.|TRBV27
CASSSRDYYGYTF
TGTGCCAGCAGTTCACGGGATTACTATGGCTACACCTTC
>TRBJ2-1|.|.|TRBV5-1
CASSAGQTYNEQFF
TGCGCCAGCAGCGCTGGACAAACCTACAATGAGCAGTTCTTC
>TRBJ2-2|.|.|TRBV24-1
CATSGQSNTGELFF
TGTGCCACCAGCGGACAGTCGAACACCGGGGAGCTGTTTTTT
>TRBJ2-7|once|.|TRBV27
CASSPSGAEYYEQYF
TGTGCCAGCAGTCCTTCTGGGGCGGAATATTACGAGCAGTACTTC
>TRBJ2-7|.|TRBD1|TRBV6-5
CASSYSDRAYEQYF
TGTGCCAGCAGTTACTCAGACAGGGCCTACGAGCAGTACTTC
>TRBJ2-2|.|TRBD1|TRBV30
CATDRVTGELFF
TGTGCCACGGACAGGGTCACCGGGGAGCTGTTTTTT
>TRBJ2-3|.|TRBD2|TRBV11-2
CASRPAGVPDTQYF
TGTGCCAGTCGCCCAGCGGGGGTCCCAGATACGCAGTATTTT
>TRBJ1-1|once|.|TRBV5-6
CASSNQGVGTEAFF
TGTGCCAGCAGCAATCAGGGTGTAGGGACTGAAGCTTTCTTT
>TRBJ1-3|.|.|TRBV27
CASSFSATGAGNTIYF
TGTGCCAGCAGTTTCTCTGCGACAGGAGCAGGAAACACCATATATTTT
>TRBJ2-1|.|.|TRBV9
CASSVRIWPSDNEQFF
TGTGCCAGCAGCGTTCGAATTTGGCCTTCCGACAATGAGCAGTTCTTC
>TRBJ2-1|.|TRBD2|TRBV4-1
CASSQLAGEGNEQFF
TGCGCCAGCAGCCAACTAGCGGGGGAGGGTAATGAGCAGTTCTTC
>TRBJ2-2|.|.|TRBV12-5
CASGLALPTSNTGELFF
TGTGCTAGTGGTTTGGCACTCCCGACAAGTAACACCGGGGAGCTGTTTTTT
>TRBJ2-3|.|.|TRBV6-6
CASSPNGVRTDTQYF
TGTGCCAGCAGCCCAAACGGGGTGCGCACAGATACGCAGTATTTT
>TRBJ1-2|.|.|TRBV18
CASSPETQAAGYTF
TGTGCCAGCTCACCAGAGACACAGGCGGCGGGCTACACCTTC
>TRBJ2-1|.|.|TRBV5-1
CASSSGGDEQFF
TGCGCCAGCAGCTCCGGAGGGGATGAGCAGTTCTTC
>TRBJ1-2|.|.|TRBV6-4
CASRQDSPSEGISYGYTF
TGTGCCAGCAGACAGGACAGTCCTTCCGAGGGGATTAGCTATGGCTACACCTTC
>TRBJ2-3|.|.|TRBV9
CASSATSWGVDTQYF
TGTGCCAGCAGCGCCACCTCGTGGGGGGTAGATACGCAGTATTTT
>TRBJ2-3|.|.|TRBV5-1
CASREVSATDTQYF
TGCGCCAGCAGGGAGGTGAGCGCCACAGATACGCAGTATTTT
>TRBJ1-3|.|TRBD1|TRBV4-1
CASSQGAGQGLGNTIYF
TGCGCCAGCAGCCAAGGAGCGGGACAGGGCTTAGGAAACACCATATATTTT
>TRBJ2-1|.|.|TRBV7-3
CASSLGFGGDLYNEQFF
TGTGCCAGCAGCTTAGGGTTCGGAGGGGACCTTTACAATGAGCAGTTCTTC
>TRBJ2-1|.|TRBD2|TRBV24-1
CATSDPRSSGEYNEQFF
TGTGCCACCAGTGATCCCCGTTCTAGCGGGGAGTACAATGAGCAGTTCTTC
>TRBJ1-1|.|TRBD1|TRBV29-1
CSGVRTGSNTEAFF
TGCAGCGGGGTCAGGACAGGGTCGAACACTGAAGCTTTCTTT
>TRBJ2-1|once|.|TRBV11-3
CASSSGGSSYNEQFF
TGTGCCAGCAGCTCCGGCGGCAGCTCCTACAATGAGCAGTTCTTC
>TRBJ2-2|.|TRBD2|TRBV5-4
CASSLLAGINTGELFF
TGTGCCAGCAGCTTATTAGCGGGGATAAACACCGGGGAGCTGTTTTTT
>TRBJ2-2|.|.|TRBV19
CASSSQGNGELFF
TGTGCCAGTAGTTCACAGGGAAACGGGGAGCTGTTTTTT
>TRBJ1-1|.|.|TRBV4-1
CASSQVQGFTEAFF
TGCGCCAGCAGCCAAGTACAGGGTTTCACTGAAGCTTTCTTT
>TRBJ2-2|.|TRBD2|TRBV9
CASSVPTSGANTGELFF
TGTGCCAGCAGCGTCCCTACTAGCGGGGCTAACACCGGGGAGCTGTTTTTT
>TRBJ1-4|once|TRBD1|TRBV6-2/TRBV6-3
CASSSKQGAAEKLFF
TGTGCCAGCAGTTCTAAACAGGGGGCCGCTGAAAAACTGTTTTTT
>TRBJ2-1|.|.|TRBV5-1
CASSLAAGNYNEQFF
TGCGCCAGCAGCTTGGCGGCAGGTAATTACAATGAGCAGTTCTTC